Below, 23 T cell receptor beta chains from the same sample are listed, as sequenced in a study of blood T cell repertoires in COVID-19. Sequenced by immunoSEQ multiplex PCR; TCRdb stores in-frame clones only, minus some. Here the sample spans about 87,000 clones, approximately 85% being singletons. Material: peripheral blood. The source of these receptors is a woman of 80 years or more with COVID-19, enrolled during active disease.

This clone was recorded a few times. The chain uses TRBV27 and TRBJ1-5; TRBD1 is a possible D gene (6 bases). This CDR3 is 19 amino acids long. The germline V and J ends were trimmed by 1 base and 7 bases, with 26 bases remaining between them. Germline loops: CDR1 MNHEY, CDR2 SMNVEV (reference sequence). For the CDR3, the DNA is TGTGCCAGCAGTTTATTCGGGTGGGGGGCAGGTGGTAGCGGGCAGCCCCAGCATTTT. Amino acids: CASSLFGWGAGGSGQPQHF.

The rearrangement links TRBV2 to TRBJ1-1, with 9 bases lining up with TRBD1. J lost 4 bases, V lost 4 bases, and 10 bases had no gene match. Germline CDR1 and CDR2: SNHLY and FYNNEI. The length of the CDR3 is 16 residues. CDR3 bases: TGTGCCAGCAGTGTCTACAGGGGGCTTGTTGTCACTGAAGCTTTCTTT. Translated: CASSVYRGLVVTEAFF.

The chain couples TRBV28 to TRBJ2-1; maybe TRBD1 (5 bases). Per germline, CDR1 MDHEN and CDR2 SYDVKM. The CDR3 totals 11 residues. The V end lost 8 bases, the J end lost 9 bases, and 11 bases lay between the germline ends. For the CDR3, the DNA is TGTGCCAGCTCCAGGGTTAGTGAGCAGTTCTTC. It specifies CASSRVSEQFF.

The chain links TRBV5-5 to TRBJ2-7; D gene uncertain. The V gene lost 0 bases and the J gene lost 2 bases, with 9 bases spanning the gap. The CDR3 consists of 14 residues. Germline V gene lookup returns CDR1 SGHKS and CDR2 YYEKEE (reference sequence). DNA of the CDR3: TGTGCCAGCAGCTTGGCAGGTTCTCCCTACGAGCAGTACTTC. It specifies CASSLAGSPYEQYF.

The chain carries TRBV19 and TRBJ2-7, with TRBD2 identical over 12 bases. The junction had 0 bases not matched to a gene; V was cut back by 4 bases and J by 2 bases. Germline-derived CDR1 and CDR2 are LNHDA and SQIVND (reference sequence). The CDR3 is 14 residues long. The CDR3 sequence: CASSRLAGAYEQYF. The CDR3 nucleotides are TGTGCCAGTAGTAGACTAGCGGGAGCCTACGAGCAGTACTTC.

The chain employs TRBV20-1 and TRBJ1-1; D possibly corresponds to TRBD1 (5 bases). The CDR3 contains 11 residues. V was shortened by 5 bases and J by 4 bases, with 8 bases between the two germline ends. The germline gives CDR1 DFQATT, CDR2 SNEGSKA (reference sequence). CDR3 region: CSAGGSTEAFF. DNA for the CDR3: TGCAGTGCTGGGGGGAGCACTGAAGCTTTCTTT.

The V gene is TRBV27, the J gene TRBJ2-2; 9 bases fit TRBD2. The junction had 5 bases not matched to a gene; V was cut back by 3 bases and J by 3 bases. Germline assignment: CDR1 MNHEY and CDR2 SMNVEV (reference sequence). This CDR3 has 16 residues. CDR3 amino acids: CASSFPSGKYTGELFF. The CDR3 DNA reads as TGTGCCAGCAGTTTCCCTAGCGGGAAGTACACCGGGGAGCTGTTTTTT.

The genes are TRBV27 and TRBJ2-2; TRBD2 matches 10 bases. CDR3 size: 14 residues. Trimming at V came to 6 bases and at J to 6 bases, leaving 4 bases not matched to a gene. Germline values: CDR1 MNHEY, CDR2 SMNVEV (reference sequence). In DNA form, the CDR3 reads TGTGCCAGCAGCCCACTAGCGGGACCCGGGGAGCTGTTTTTT. This sequence encodes CASSPLAGPGELFF.

This CDR3 reads CASSSSGTGNREQYF. The CDR3 DNA reads as TGTGCCAGCAGTTCCTCCGGGACAGGGAATAGAGAGCAGTACTTC. This chain uses TRBV28 with TRBJ2-7, with 9 bases aligning to TRBD1. The CDR3 is 15 amino acids. J was trimmed by 7 bases and V by 4 bases; bases with no gene match: 11. From germline, CDR1 is MDHEN and CDR2 SYDVKM.

V and J are TRBV28 and TRBJ1-4; TRBD1 matches at 9 bases. The V gene's germline CDR1 is MDHEN and CDR2 SYDVKM. Losses at the gene ends were 4 bases for V and 3 bases for J; bases not matched to a gene: 6. The CDR3 covers 16 residues. The CDR3: CASSSQGALANEKLFF. The CDR3 DNA follows: TGTGCCAGCAGTTCACAGGGGGCGTTAGCTAATGAAAAACTGTTTTTT.

V gene TRBV11-2 combines with J gene TRBJ2-4; 7 bases are a match to TRBD1. CDR1 is SGHAT and CDR2 is FQNNGV in the germline V gene. The CDR3 extends over 16 amino acids. V lost 2 bases to trimming and J lost 3 bases; unmatched junction nucleotides: 7. CDR3 residues: CASSLSQGVGKNIQYF. CDR3 coding DNA: TGTGCCAGCAGCTTATCCCAGGGGGTAGGCAAAAACATTCAGTACTTC.

This chain uses TRBV18 with TRBJ1-2, with TRBD1 identical over 7 bases. CDR3 length: 13 residues. The J segment lost 8 bases and the V segment lost 3 bases, leaving 6 bases of the junction unmatched. Germline V CDR1 and CDR2: KGHSH, LQKENI. This CDR3 is CASSPIDRAGYTF. The CDR3 DNA is TGTGCCAGCTCACCGATCGACAGGGCGGGCTACACCTTC. Full variable domain (missing parts from reference TRBV18 and TRBJ1-2): NAGVMQNPRHLVRRRGQEARLRCSPMKGHSHVYWYRQLPEEGLKFMVYLQKENIIDESGMPKERFSAEFPKEGPSILRIQQVVRGDSAAYFCASSPIDRAGYTFGSGTRLTVV.

The chain combines TRBV7-6 with TRBJ1-2; 11 bases agree with TRBD1. The CDR3 totals 16 residues. The V segment lost 5 bases and the J segment 4 bases; nucleotides outside the gene matches: 9. Germline CDR1 and CDR2: SGHVS and FNYEAQ. CDR3 DNA: TGTGCCAGCAGCGGTCGGACAGGGGGCGCGTTCTATGGCTACACCTTC. Its protein is CASSGRTGGAFYGYTF.

This chain links TRBV11-2 with TRBJ1-6; D possibly corresponds to TRBD1 (5 bases). Looked up from germline, CDR1 is SGHAT and CDR2 is FQNNGV. CDR3 size: 15 residues. Trimming took 5 bases from V and 7 from J, leaving 15 bases between them. CDR3 nucleotide sequence: TGTGCCAGCAGCCGCGGGGGGGAATTCAATTCACCCCTCCACTTT. It yields the protein CASSRGGEFNSPLHF.

This rearrangement joins TRBV4-3 to TRBJ2-7; TRBD2 matches at 12 bases. CDR1 and CDR2 (germline): LGHNA, YSLEER. V lost 3 bases and J lost 6; bases outside the gene matches: 9. The CDR3 is 16 residues long. CDR3: CASSHTSGGPSREQYF. CDR3 nucleotide sequence: TGCGCCAGCAGCCATACTAGCGGGGGGCCCAGCCGCGAGCAGTACTTC.

J is TRBJ2-7 and V is TRBV3-1 (or the pseudogene TRBV3-2); D possibly corresponds to TRBD2 (5 bases). Trimming pared 0 bases from V and 9 bases from J, leaving 12 bases between. The CDR3 sequence is 13 residues long. The germline V gene encodes CDR1 LGHDT and CDR2 YNNKEL (reference sequence). The CDR3 DNA reads as TGTGCCAGCAGCCAAGAAGGACTTTTTCGGCAGTACTTC. Protein sequence: CASSQEGLFRQYF.

The genes are TRBV12-3 or TRBV12-4 and TRBJ1-1; D is possibly TRBD1 (5 bases). The CDR3 runs to 13 residues. V lost 5 bases and J lost 5, with 12 bases in between. The CDR3 bases are TGTGCCAGCAGTAGGGAGGGGTTGACTGAAGCTTTCTTT. This sequence encodes CASSREGLTEAFF.

The chain joins TRBV15 to TRBJ2-3, with D perhaps TRBD1 (6 bases). Looked up from germline, CDR1 is LNHNV and CDR2 is YYDKDF (reference sequence). V dropped 1 base and J dropped 0 bases, with 8 bases sitting between them. The CDR3 runs 15 residues. CDR3 bases: TGTGCCACCAGCAGAGTGGGGACAAGCACAGATACGCAGTATTTT. It is translated as CATSRVGTSTDTQYF.

J is TRBJ2-7 and V is TRBV11-2; D perhaps matches TRBD1 (5 bases). This CDR3 is 13 amino acids long. The V end was cut by 5 bases, the J end by 3 bases, with 11 bases between. The germline gives CDR1 SGHAT, CDR2 FQNNGV. The CDR3 nucleotides read TGTGCCAGCAGCCGAAGGCAGGGCTACGAGCAGTACTTC. The encoded protein is CASSRRQGYEQYF. The variable domain in full, completed from reference TRBV11-2 and TRBJ2-7, reads EAGVAQSPRYKIIEKRQSVAFWCNPISGHATLYWYQQILGQGPKLLIQFQNNGVVDDSQLPKDRFSAERLKGVDSTLKIQPAKLEDSAVYLCASSRRQGYEQYFGPGTRLTVT.

The chain combines TRBV5-1 with TRBJ1-4; D is ambiguous. The CDR3 totals 15 residues. CDR1 SGHRS and CDR2 YFSETQ come from the germline V gene. V dropped 4 bases and J dropped 0 bases, with 10 bases sitting between them. CDR3 sequence (DNA): TGCGCCAGCAGCATGGACGGAGCAACTAATGAAAAACTGTTTTTT. This sequence encodes CASSMDGATNEKLFF.

V usage is TRBV11-3 and J usage is TRBJ2-1; 7 bases agree with TRBD1. Per the germline V gene, CDR1 is SGHNT and CDR2 is YENEEA. Trimming at V came to 3 bases and at J to 7 bases, leaving 0 bases not matched to a gene. The CDR3 spans 12 residues. DNA for the CDR3: TGTGCCAGCAGCTTGACAGGGAATGAGCAGTTCTTC. Translating it yields CASSLTGNEQFF.

The chain links TRBV5-1 to TRBJ2-3, with 9 bases matching TRBD1. CDR3 length: 18 residues. The V gene's germline CDR1 is SGHRS and CDR2 YFSETQ. V dropped 3 bases and J dropped 2; count of bases not matched to a gene: 13. The CDR3, as DNA: TGCGCCAGCAGCTCTAACGTGCCTGGACAGGGGTACACAGATACGCAGTATTTT. Translating gives CASSSNVPGQGYTDTQYF.

This rearrangement joins TRBV7-2 to TRBJ1-5; D not certain. Germline loops: CDR1 SGHTA, CDR2 FQGNSA. This CDR3 contains 13 residues. V gave up 3 bases and J gave up 5 bases, with 8 bases separating them. This chain's CDR3 is CASSLTSYQPQHF. The CDR3 DNA reads TGTGCCAGCAGCTTGACATCATATCAGCCCCAGCATTTT.